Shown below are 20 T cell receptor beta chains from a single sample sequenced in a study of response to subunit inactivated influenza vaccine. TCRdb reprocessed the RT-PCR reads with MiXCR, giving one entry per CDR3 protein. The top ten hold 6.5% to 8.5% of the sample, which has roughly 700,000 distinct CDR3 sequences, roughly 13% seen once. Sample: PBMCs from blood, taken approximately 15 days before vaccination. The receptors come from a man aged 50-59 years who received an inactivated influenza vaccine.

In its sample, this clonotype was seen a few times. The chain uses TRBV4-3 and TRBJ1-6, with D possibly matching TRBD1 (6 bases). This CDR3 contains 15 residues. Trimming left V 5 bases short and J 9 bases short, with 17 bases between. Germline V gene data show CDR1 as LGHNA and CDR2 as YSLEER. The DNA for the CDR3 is TGCGCCAGCAGCTCCTCCGGGGGCCAGACTTCACCCCTCCACTTT. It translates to CASSSSGGQTSPLHF.

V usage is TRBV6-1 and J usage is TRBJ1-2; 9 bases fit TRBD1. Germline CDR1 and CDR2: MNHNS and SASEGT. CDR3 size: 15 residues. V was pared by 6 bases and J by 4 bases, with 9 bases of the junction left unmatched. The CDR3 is CASSSGQGEFYGYTF. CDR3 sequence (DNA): TGTGCCAGCAGCTCGGGACAGGGAGAATTCTATGGCTACACCTTC.

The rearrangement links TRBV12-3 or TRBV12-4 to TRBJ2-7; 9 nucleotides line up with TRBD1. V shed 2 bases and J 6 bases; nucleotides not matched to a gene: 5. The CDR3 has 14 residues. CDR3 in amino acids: CASSLTTGGSEQYF. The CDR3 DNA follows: TGTGCCAGCAGTTTAACGACAGGGGGAAGCGAGCAGTACTTC.

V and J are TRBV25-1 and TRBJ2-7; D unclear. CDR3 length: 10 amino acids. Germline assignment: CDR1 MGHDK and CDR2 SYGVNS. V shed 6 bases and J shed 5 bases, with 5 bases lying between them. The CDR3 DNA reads TGTGCCAGCAGGTCTCACGAGCAGTACTTC. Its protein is CASRSHEQYF.

The CDR3 region is CASSLGAGGDQETQYF. The CDR3 DNA reads as TGCGCCAGCAGCTTGGGGGCAGGGGGCGACCAAGAGACCCAGTACTTC. The V call is TRBV5-1, the J call TRBJ2-5, with 8 bases identical to TRBD1. Unmatched junction bases numbered 4, after V lost 0 bases and J lost 0 bases. Germline CDR1 reads SGHRS; CDR2 reads YFSETQ. The CDR3 is made up of 16 amino acids. Combining the CDR3 with reference TRBV5-1 and TRBJ2-5 gives the whole variable domain KAGVTQTPRYLIKTRGQQVTLSCSPISGHRSVSWYQQTPGQGLQFLFEYFSETQRNKGNFPGRFSGRQFSNSRSEMNVSTLELGDSALYLCASSLGAGGDQETQYFGPGTRLLVL.

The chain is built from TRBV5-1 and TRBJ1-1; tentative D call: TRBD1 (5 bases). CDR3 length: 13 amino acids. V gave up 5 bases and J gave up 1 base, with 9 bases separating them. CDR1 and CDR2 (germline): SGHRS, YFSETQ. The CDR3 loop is CASSVTANTEAFF. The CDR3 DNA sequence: TGCGCCAGCAGTGTGACAGCGAACACTGAAGCTTTCTTT.

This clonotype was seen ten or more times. CDR3 residues: CASSPGSGITDTQYF. The CDR3 DNA follows: TGTGCCAGCAGTCCGGGTTCAGGGATCACAGATACGCAGTATTTT. This chain connects TRBV12-3 or TRBV12-4 to TRBJ2-3; D possibly corresponds to TRBD1 (5 bases). Trimming pared 5 bases from V and 2 bases from J, leaving 14 bases between. This CDR3 comprises 15 residues.

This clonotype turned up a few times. The CDR3 here is CASSLEPQAYEQYF. The CDR3 DNA reads as TGTGCCAGCAGCTTAGAGCCGCAGGCCTACGAGCAGTACTTC. V and J are TRBV7-6 and TRBJ2-7; D remains ambiguous. The germline V gene has CDR1 SGHVS and CDR2 FNYEAQ. V lost 1 base, J lost 2 bases, and 9 bases lay in between. The CDR3 consists of 14 residues.

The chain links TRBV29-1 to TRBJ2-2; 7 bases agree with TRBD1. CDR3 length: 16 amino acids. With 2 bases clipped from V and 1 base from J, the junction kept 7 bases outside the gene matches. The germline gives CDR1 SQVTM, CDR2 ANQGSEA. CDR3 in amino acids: CSVEYRSGGNTGELFF. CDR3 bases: TGCAGCGTTGAATATCGGTCAGGGGGGAACACCGGGGAGCTGTTTTTT.

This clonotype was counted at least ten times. In DNA, the CDR3 is TGTGCCAGCAGCTGGCTATCCAGTGAGCAGTTCTTC. It translates to CASSWLSSEQFF. This rearrangement joins TRBV3-1 to TRBJ2-1; D is ambiguous. This CDR3 is 12 amino acids long. The ends were cut back, 5 bases at V and 9 bases at J, with 11 bases in the middle. Germline-derived CDR1 and CDR2 are LGHDT and YNNKEL (reference sequence).

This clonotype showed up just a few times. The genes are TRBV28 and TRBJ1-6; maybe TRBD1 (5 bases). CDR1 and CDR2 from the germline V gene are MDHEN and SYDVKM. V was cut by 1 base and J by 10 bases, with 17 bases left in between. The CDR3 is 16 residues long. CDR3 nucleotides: TGTGCCAGCAGTTTATTCGGGCAGGGAGTTCAATCACCCCTCCACTTT. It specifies CASSLFGQGVQSPLHF.

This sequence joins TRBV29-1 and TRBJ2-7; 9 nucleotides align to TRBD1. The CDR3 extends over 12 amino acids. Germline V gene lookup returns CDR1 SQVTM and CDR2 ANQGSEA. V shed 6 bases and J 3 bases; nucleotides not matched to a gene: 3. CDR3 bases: TGCAGCGTATCGGACAGGGGCTACGAGCAGTACTTC. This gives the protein CSVSDRGYEQYF.

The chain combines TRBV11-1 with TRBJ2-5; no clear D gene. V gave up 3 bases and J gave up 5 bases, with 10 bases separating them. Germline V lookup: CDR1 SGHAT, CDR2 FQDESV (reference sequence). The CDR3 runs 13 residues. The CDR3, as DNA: TGTGCCAGCAGCTTCGAGGTTGGGGAGACCCAGTACTTC. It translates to CASSFEVGETQYF.

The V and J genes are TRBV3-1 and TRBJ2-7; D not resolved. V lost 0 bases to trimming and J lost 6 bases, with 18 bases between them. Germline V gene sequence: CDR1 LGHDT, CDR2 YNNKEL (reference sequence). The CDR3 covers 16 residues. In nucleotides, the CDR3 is TGTGCCAGCAGCCAAGATCCGGTATCGGTGCTCGGCGAGCAGTACTTC. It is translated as CASSQDPVSVLGEQYF.

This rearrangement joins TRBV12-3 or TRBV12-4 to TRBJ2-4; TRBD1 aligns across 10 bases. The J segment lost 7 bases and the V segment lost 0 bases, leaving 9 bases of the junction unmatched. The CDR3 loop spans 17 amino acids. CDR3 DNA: TGTGCCAGCAGTTTAGCGTTGGGACAGGGGCCTCGGAACATTCAGTACTTC. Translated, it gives CASSLALGQGPRNIQYF.

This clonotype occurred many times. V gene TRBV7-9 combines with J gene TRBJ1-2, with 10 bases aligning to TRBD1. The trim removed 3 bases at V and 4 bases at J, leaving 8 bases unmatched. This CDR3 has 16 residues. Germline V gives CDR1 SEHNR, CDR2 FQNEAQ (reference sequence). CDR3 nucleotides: TGTGCCAGCAGCTTTGAAGCCAGGACAGGGGGCTATGGCTACACCTTC. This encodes CASSFEARTGGYGYTF.

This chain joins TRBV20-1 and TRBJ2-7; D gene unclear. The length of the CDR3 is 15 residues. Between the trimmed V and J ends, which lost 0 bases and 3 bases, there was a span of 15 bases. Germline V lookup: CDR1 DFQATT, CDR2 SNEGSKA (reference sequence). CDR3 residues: CSARDQRGRYYEQYF. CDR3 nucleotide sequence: TGCAGTGCTAGAGACCAGCGAGGTAGATACTACGAGCAGTACTTC.

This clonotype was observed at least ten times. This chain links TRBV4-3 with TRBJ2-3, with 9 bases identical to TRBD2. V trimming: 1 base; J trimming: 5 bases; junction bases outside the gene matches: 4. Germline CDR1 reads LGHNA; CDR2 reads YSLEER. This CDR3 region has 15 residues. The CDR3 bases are TGCGCCAGCAGCCAAGGGTTTAGCGGGGGAGATACGCAGTATTTT. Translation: CASSQGFSGGDTQYF.

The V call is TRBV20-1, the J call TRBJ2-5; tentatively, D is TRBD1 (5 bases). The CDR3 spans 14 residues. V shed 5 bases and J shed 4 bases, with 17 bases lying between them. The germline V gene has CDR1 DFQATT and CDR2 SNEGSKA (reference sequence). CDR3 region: CSARRTGMLETQYF. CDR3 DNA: TGCAGTGCTCGACGCACAGGAATGTTAGAGACCCAGTACTTC.

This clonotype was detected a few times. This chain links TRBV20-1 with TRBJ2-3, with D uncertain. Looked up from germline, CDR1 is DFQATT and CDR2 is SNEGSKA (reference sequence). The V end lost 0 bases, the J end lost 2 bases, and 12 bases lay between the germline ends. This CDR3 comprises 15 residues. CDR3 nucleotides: TGCAGTGCTAGAGATAACTATCGAAACACAGATACGCAGTATTTT. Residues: CSARDNYRNTDTQYF.